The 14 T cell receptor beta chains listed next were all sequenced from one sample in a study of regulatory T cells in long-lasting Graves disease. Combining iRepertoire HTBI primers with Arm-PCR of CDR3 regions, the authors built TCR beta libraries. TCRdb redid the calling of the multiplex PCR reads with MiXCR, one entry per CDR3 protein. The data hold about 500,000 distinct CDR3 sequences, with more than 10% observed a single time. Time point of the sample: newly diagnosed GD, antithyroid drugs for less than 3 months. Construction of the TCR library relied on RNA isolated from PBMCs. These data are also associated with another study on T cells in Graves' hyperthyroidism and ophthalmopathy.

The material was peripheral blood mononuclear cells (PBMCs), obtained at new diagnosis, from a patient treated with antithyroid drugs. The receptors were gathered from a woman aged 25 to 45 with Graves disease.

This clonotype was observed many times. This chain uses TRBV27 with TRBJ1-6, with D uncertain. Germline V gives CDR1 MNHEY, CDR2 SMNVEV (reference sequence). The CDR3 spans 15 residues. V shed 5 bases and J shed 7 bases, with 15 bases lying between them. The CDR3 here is CASSPPGVGNSPLHF. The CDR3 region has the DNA TGTGCCAGCAGTCCCCCGGGAGTGGGGAATTCACCCCTCCACTTT.

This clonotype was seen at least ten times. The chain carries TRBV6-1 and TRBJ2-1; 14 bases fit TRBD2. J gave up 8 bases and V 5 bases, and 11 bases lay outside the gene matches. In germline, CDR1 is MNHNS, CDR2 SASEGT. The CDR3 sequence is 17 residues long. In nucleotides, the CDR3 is TGTGCCAGCAGTCCCCGGTCGACTAGCGGGAGGGGGGATGAGCAGTTCTTC. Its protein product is CASSPRSTSGRGDEQFF.

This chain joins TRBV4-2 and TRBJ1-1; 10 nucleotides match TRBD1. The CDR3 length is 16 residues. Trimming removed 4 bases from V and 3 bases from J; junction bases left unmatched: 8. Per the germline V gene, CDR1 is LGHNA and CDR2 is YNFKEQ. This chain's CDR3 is CASSLRQGARDTEAFF. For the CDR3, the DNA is TGTGCCAGCAGCCTTCGACAGGGGGCGCGGGACACTGAAGCTTTCTTT.

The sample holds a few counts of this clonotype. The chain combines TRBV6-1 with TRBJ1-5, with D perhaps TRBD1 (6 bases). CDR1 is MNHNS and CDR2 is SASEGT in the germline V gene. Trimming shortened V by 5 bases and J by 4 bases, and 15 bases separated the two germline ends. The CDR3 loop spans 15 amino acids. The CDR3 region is CASSPWGPSNQPQHF. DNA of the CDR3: TGTGCCAGCAGTCCCTGGGGGCCGAGTAATCAGCCCCAGCATTTT.

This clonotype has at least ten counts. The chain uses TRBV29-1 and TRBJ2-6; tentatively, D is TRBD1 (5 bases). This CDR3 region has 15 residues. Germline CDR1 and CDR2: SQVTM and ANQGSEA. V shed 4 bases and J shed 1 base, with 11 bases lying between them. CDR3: CSVGAGLSGANVLTF. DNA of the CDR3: TGCAGCGTTGGCGCAGGGTTATCTGGGGCCAACGTCCTGACTTTC.

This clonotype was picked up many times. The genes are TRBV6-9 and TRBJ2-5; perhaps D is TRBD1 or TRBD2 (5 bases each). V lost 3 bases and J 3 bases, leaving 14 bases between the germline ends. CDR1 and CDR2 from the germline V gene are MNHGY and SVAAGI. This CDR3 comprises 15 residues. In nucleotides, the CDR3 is TGTGCCAGCAGTTACTCTACGGGACGAAAAGAGACCCAGTACTTC. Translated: CASSYSTGRKETQYF.

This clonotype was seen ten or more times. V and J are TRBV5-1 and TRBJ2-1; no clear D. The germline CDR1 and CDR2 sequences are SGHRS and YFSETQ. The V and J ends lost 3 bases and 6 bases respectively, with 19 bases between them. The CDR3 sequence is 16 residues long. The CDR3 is CASSSLPVDELNEQFF. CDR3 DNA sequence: TGCGCCAGCAGCTCGTTACCGGTCGACGAACTCAATGAGCAGTTCTTC.

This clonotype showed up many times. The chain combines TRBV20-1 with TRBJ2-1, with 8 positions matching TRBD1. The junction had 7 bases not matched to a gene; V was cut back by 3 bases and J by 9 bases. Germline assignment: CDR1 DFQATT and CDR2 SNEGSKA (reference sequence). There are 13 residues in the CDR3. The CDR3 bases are TGCAGTGCTAGCCGGACAGGGAAGGCTGAGCAGTTCTTC. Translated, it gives CSASRTGKAEQFF.

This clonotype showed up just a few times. Here the CDR3 reads CASSPPGGRGREQYF. DNA for the CDR3: TGTGCCAGTAGTCCCCCGGGGGGCAGGGGCCGAGAGCAGTACTTC. This chain joins TRBV19 and TRBJ2-7; a weak D match, TRBD2 (7 bases). V dropped 5 bases and J dropped 7 bases, with 21 bases sitting between them. The V gene's germline CDR1 is LNHDA and CDR2 SQIVND (reference sequence). This CDR3 is 15 amino acids long. Looking up the rest from reference TRBV19 and TRBJ2-7 gives the full variable domain: DGGITQSPKYLFRKEGQNVTLSCEQNLNHDAMYWYRQDPGQGLRLIYYSQIVNDFQKGDIAEGYSVSREKKESFPLTVTSAQKNPTAFYLCASSPPGGRGREQYFGPGTRLTVT.

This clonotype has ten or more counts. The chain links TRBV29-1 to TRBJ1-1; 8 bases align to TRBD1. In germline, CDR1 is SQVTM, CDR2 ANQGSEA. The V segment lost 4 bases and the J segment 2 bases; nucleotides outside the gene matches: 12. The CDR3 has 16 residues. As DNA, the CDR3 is TGCAGCGTTGGATGGGCACAGGGGGGAGGAAACACTGAAGCTTTCTTT. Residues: CSVGWAQGGGNTEAFF.

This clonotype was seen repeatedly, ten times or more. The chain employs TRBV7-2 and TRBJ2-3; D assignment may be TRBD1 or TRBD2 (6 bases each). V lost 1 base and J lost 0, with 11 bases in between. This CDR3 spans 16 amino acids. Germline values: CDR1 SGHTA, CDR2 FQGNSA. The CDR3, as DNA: TGTGCCAGCAGCTTAGTTGGGGGGCCTAGCACAGATACGCAGTATTTT. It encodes CASSLVGGPSTDTQYF. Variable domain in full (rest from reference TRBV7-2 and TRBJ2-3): GAGVSQSPSNKVTEKGKDVELRCDPISGHTALYWYRQSLGQGLEFLIYFQGNSAPDKSGLPSDRFSAERTGGSVSTLTIQRTQQEDSAVYLCASSLVGGPSTDTQYFGPGTRLTVL.

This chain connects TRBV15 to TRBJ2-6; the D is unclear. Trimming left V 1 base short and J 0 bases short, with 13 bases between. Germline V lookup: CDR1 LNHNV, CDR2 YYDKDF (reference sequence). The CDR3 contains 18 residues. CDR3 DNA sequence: TGTGCCACCAGCAGAGGGCCCTTAAGGTCCTCTGGGGCCAACGTCCTGACTTTC. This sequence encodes CATSRGPLRSSGANVLTF.

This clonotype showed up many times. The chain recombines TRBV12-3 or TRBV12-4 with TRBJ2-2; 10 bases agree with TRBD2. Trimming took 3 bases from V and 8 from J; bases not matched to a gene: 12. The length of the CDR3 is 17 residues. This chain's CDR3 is CASSFLALAGVGGELFF. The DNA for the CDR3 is TGTGCCAGCAGTTTTTTGGCTCTAGCGGGAGTGGGGGGGGAGCTGTTTTTT.

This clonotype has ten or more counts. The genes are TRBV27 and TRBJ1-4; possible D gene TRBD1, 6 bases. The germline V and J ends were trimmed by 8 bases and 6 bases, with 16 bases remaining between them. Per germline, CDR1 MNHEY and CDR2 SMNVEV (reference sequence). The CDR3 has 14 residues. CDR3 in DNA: TGTGCCAGCGGACTGGGGGGGGCGTATGAAAAACTGTTTTTT. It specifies CASGLGGAYEKLFF. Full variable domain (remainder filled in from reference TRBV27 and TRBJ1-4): EAQVTQNPRYLITVTGKKLTVTCSQNMNHEYMSWYRQDPGLGLRQIYYSMNVEVTDKGDVPEGYKVSRKEKRNFPLILESPSPNQTSLYFCASGLGGAYEKLFFGSGTQLSVL.